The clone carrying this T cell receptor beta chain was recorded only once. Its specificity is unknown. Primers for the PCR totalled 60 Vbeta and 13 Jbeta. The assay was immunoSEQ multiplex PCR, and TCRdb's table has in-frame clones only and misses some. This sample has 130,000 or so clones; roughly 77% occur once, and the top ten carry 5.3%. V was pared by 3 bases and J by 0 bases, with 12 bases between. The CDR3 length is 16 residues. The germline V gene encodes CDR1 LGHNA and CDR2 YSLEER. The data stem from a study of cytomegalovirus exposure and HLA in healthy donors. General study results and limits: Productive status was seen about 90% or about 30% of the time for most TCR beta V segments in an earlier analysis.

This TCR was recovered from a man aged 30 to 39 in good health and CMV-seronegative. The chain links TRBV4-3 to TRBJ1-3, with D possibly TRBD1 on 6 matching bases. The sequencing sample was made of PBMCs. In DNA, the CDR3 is TGCGCCAGCAGCCACAACAGGGCCCTCTCTGGAAACACCATATATTTT. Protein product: CASSHNRALSGNTIYF.